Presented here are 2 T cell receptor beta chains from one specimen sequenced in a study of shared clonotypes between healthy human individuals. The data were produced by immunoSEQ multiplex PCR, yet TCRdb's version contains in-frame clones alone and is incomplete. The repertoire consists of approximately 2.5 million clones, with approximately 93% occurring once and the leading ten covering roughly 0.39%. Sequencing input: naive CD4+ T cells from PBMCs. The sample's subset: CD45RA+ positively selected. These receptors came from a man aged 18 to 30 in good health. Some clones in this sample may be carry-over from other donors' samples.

CDR3 nucleotides: TGTGCCAGTAGTTCTCCTAGCGGGACCTCAGAGACCCAGTACTTC. It translates to CASSSPSGTSETQYF. The chain recombines TRBV19 with TRBJ2-5; 9 bases align to TRBD2. V shed 5 bases and J 4 bases; nucleotides not matched to a gene: 8. The CDR3 has 15 amino acids. Germline CDR1 LNHDA, CDR2 SQIVND (reference sequence).

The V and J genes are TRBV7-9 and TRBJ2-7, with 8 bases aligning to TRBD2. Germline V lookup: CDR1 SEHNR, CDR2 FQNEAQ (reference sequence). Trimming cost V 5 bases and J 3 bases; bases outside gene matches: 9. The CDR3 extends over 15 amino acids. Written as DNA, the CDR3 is TGTGCCAGCAGCCCGATTATCAGCGGGAGCTACGAGCAGTACTTC. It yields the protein CASSPIISGSYEQYF. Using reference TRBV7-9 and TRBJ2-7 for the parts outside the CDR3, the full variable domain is DTGVSQNPRHKITKRGQNVTFRCDPISEHNRLYWYRQTLGQGPEFLTYFQNEAQLEKSRLLSDRFSAERPKGSFSTLEIQRTEQGDSAMYLCASSPIISGSYEQYFGPGTRLTVT.